The 15 T cell receptor beta chains presented below share a single source sample, sequenced in a study of PD-1 blockade in classical Hodgkin lymphoma. In every patient, relapse followed autologous stem cell transplantation, while exposure to brentuximab vedotin differed. TCRdb keeps only in-frame clones here, not all; method: immunoSEQ multiplex PCR. This table has approximately 51,000 clones, approximately 73% appearing once. The material sequenced was peripheral blood mononuclear cells (PBMCs), taken before the second cycle of nivolumab. The receptor set was obtained from a human donor with classical Hodgkin lymphoma.

This clone was found a few times. This chain links TRBV11-3 with TRBJ2-3; D may be TRBD2 (6 bases). V lost 1 base and J lost 1, with 9 bases in between. Germline CDR1 SGHNT, CDR2 YENEEA. The CDR3 contains 15 residues. In DNA form, the CDR3 reads TGTGCCAGCAGCTTAGCGGGGGTTGGCACAGATACGCAGTATTTT. Translated: CASSLAGVGTDTQYF.

This sequence joins TRBV28 and TRBJ1-1, with TRBD1 as a possible D gene (5 bases). CDR3 length: 16 amino acids. The V end was cut by 5 bases, the J end by 5 bases, with 21 bases between. Per the germline V gene, CDR1 is MDHEN and CDR2 is SYDVKM. The CDR3 reads CASSATGRAGRTEAFF. In DNA, the CDR3 is TGTGCCAGCAGTGCTACTGGTCGGGCAGGGAGGACTGAAGCTTTCTTT.

V usage is TRBV7-6 and J usage is TRBJ2-5; 11 bases are shared with TRBD1. CDR1 is SGHVS, CDR2 FNYEAQ, per germline. CDR3 length: 16 residues. After removal of 5 bases from V and 0 bases from J, the junction contained 5 bases not matched to a gene. The CDR3 here is CASSPGQGAYQETQYF. As DNA, the CDR3 is TGTGCCAGCAGCCCCGGACAGGGGGCGTACCAAGAGACCCAGTACTTC.

This clone has a handful of counts. The chain carries TRBV30 and TRBJ2-7; 8 positions agree with TRBD1. Germline values: CDR1 GTSNPN, CDR2 SVGIG (reference sequence). V trimming: 3 bases; J trimming: 2 bases; junction bases outside the gene matches: 3. The CDR3 consists of 13 residues. The CDR3 protein is CAWRDRVAYEQYF. The CDR3 DNA sequence: TGTGCCTGGAGGGACAGGGTGGCCTACGAGCAGTACTTC.

This clone came up once. The genes are TRBV29-1 and TRBJ2-5; 8 nucleotides match TRBD1. V shed 5 bases and J 2 bases; nucleotides not matched to a gene: 1. The CDR3 has 12 residues. Per germline, CDR1 SQVTM and CDR2 ANQGSEA. Here the CDR3 reads CSVNRGQETQYF. The CDR3 DNA reads TGCAGCGTTAACAGGGGGCAAGAGACCCAGTACTTC.

V usage is TRBV4-2 and J usage is TRBJ2-1, with D possibly called TRBD1 or TRBD2 (5 bases each). V shed 4 bases and J shed 1 base, with 17 bases lying between them. The CDR3 is 17 residues long. Germline V gene sequence: CDR1 LGHNA, CDR2 YNFKEQ. CDR3 loop: CASSPRLTAGSYNEQFF. In DNA form, the CDR3 reads TGTGCCAGCAGCCCCCGACTAACCGCAGGGTCCTACAATGAGCAGTTCTTC.

Note on this clone: The same CDR3 can be traced to other DNA sequences in this sample. The V and J genes are TRBV9 and TRBJ2-3; no clear D gene. CDR3 length: 15 residues. Germline CDR1 is SGDLS and CDR2 is YYNGEE. The V and J ends lost 4 bases and 0 bases respectively, with 12 bases between them. The CDR3 DNA sequence: TGTGCCAGCAGCCTCCGTGGGGTAAGCACAGATACGCAGTATTTT. This translates into CASSLRGVSTDTQYF.

This clone was seen a few times. This sample includes further DNA sequences coding for the same CDR3. This chain uses TRBV27 with TRBJ1-1; D is unclear. Trimming stripped 4 bases from V and 0 bases from J, with 6 bases between. This CDR3 comprises 13 residues. Germline CDR1 MNHEY, CDR2 SMNVEV (reference sequence). DNA for the CDR3: TGTGCCAGCAGTTCAGGTATGAACACTGAAGCTTTCTTT. It translates to CASSSGMNTEAFF.

This clone was counted between two and nine times. The chain is built from TRBV28 and TRBJ2-4; D is uncertain. CDR3 length: 13 amino acids. Between the trimmed V and J ends, which lost 2 bases and 3 bases, there was a span of 5 bases. Per the germline V gene, CDR1 is MDHEN and CDR2 is SYDVKM. CDR3 DNA sequence: TGTGCCAGCAGTTTAGTAGACAAAAACATTCAGTACTTC. This translates into CASSLVDKNIQYF.

This clone came up once. This rearrangement joins TRBV30 to TRBJ1-2; 7 positions agree with TRBD1. Looked up from germline, CDR1 is GTSNPN and CDR2 is SVGIG (reference sequence). The CDR3 consists of 13 residues. J lost 6 bases, V lost 5 bases, and 9 bases had no gene match. CDR3 in DNA: TGTGCCTGGGGACAGGTCAGGTCGGATGGCTACACCTTC. Translating it yields CAWGQVRSDGYTF. Full variable domain (missing parts from reference TRBV30 and TRBJ1-2): SQTIHQWPATLVQPVGSPLSLECTVEGTSNPNLYWYRQAAGRGLQLLFYSVGIGQISSEVPQNLSASRPQDRQFILSSKKLLLSDSGFYLCAWGQVRSDGYTFGSGTRLTVV.

CDR3 coding DNA: TGTGCCAGCAGCTTAGGCCAGCTGTCGGCCGGGGAGCTGTTTTTT. It codes for CASSLGQLSAGELFF. V usage is TRBV7-9 and J usage is TRBJ2-2; D not certain. Germline-derived CDR1 and CDR2 are SEHNR and FQNEAQ (reference sequence). The V end lost 1 base, the J end lost 6 bases, and 12 bases lay between the germline ends. This CDR3 has 15 residues.

This chain uses TRBV4-2 with TRBJ2-7, with 10 bases fitting TRBD2. Germline V gives CDR1 LGHNA, CDR2 YNFKEQ. The CDR3 consists of 14 residues. The V and J ends lost 5 bases and 3 bases, in that order; junction bases with no gene match: 4. CDR3 in amino acids: CASSSRLAGYEQYF. CDR3 sequence (DNA): TGTGCCAGCAGCTCAAGACTAGCGGGCTACGAGCAGTACTTC.

This clone has only a few counts. The chain is built from TRBV11-1 and TRBJ1-1; D uncertain. The CDR3 contains 13 residues. Germline values: CDR1 SGHAT, CDR2 FQDESV (reference sequence). V was pared by 2 bases and J by 6 bases, with 10 bases between. The CDR3 region is CASSLSAAAEAFF. CDR3 sequence (DNA): TGTGCCAGCAGCTTATCAGCAGCGGCTGAAGCTTTCTTT.

This clone was detected once. The chain couples TRBV7-8 to TRBJ2-2; unclear D gene. Germline values: CDR1 SGHVS, CDR2 FQNEAQ. The CDR3 has 17 amino acids. V lost 0 bases and J 3 bases, leaving 14 bases between the germline ends. CDR3 in amino acids: CASSLATSPGYTGELFF. In DNA, the CDR3 is TGTGCCAGCAGCTTAGCTACGTCTCCAGGATACACCGGGGAGCTGTTTTTT.

This clone was detected only once. The rearrangement joins TRBV5-1 to TRBJ2-5; the D gene is possibly TRBD1 (5 bases). The CDR3 has 14 residues. Trimming stripped 1 base from V and 5 bases from J, with 12 bases between. Per germline, CDR1 SGHRS and CDR2 YFSETQ. The CDR3: CASSLYQGTETQYF. CDR3 nucleotide sequence: TGCGCCAGCAGCTTGTATCAGGGTACCGAGACCCAGTACTTC.